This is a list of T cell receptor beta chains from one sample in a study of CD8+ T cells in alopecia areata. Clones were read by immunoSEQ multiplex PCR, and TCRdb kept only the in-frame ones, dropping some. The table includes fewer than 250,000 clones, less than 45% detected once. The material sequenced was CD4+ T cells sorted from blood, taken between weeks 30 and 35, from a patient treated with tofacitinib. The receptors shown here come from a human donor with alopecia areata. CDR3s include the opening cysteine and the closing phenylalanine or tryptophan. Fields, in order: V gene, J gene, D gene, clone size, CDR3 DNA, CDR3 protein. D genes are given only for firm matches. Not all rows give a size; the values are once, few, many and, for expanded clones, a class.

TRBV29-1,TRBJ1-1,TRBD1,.,TGCAGCGTTAGGACAGGCAGCCCGAACACTGAAGCTTTCTTT,CSVRTGSPNTEAFF
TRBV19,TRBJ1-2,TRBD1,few,TGTGCCAGTAGAGGGGACAGGTATTACGGCTACACCTTC,CASRGDRYYGYTF
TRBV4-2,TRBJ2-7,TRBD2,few,TGTGCCAGCAGCCCCGGGACTAGCCGCGAGCAGTACTTC,CASSPGTSREQYF
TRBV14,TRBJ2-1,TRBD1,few,TGTGCCAGCAGCCTCAGGACAGGGATCAATGAGCAGTTCTTC,CASSLRTGINEQFF
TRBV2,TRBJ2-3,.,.,TGTGCCAGCAGCGCCAACTCCTACCGAGATACGCAGTATTTT,CASSANSYRDTQYF
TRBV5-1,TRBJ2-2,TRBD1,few,TGCGCCAGCAGCCTGGAACAATGGGACAGACCGACCGGGGAGCTGTTTTTT,CASSLEQWDRPTGELFF
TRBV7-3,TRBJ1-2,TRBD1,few,TGTGCCAGCAGCCCGCAGGGGACAGGCCCTTATGGCTACACCTTC,CASSPQGTGPYGYTF
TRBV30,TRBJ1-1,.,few,TGTGCCTGGAGTGTACCCGGGCCTAACACTGAAGCTTTCTTT,CAWSVPGPNTEAFF
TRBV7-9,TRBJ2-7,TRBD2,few,TGTGCCAGCAGCTACCCGGGACTAGCGGGAGCCTACGAGCAGTACTTC,CASSYPGLAGAYEQYF
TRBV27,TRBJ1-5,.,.,TGTGCCAGCGGAAAGGCGGGGTTAGAGCAGCCCCAGCATTTT,CASGKAGLEQPQHF
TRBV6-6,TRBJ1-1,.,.,TGTGCCAGCAGCGGGACGAGCACTGAAGCTTTCTTT,CASSGTSTEAFF
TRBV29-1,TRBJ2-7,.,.,TGCAGCGTTGTGAGGGCCAGGGCGTCGGGCGAGCAGTACTTC,CSVVRARASGEQYF
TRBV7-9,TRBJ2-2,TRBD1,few,TGTGCCAGCAGCTGGGGGACAGGGACCGGGGAGCTGTTTTTT,CASSWGTGTGELFF
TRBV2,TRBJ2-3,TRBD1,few,TGTGCCAGCAGAGGGACAGGGAGCACAGATACGCAGTATTTT,CASRGTGSTDTQYF
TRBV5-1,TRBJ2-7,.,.,TGCGCCAGCAGCGGTGGCTACGAGCAGTACTTC,CASSGGYEQYF
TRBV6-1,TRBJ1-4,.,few,TGTGCCAGCAGTGAATTCCGGCGTGAAAAACTGTTTTTT,CASSEFRREKLFF
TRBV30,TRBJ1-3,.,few,TGTGCCTGGAGTGTGGGAGCTGGAAACACCATATATTTT,CAWSVGAGNTIYF
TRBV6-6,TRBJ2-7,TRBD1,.,TGTGCCAGCAGTAACAACGGACAGGCCACCTACGAGCAGTACTTC,CASSNNGQATYEQYF
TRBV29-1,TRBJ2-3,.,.,TGCAGCGCTAACACAGGGAATACGCAGTATTTT,CSANTGNTQYF
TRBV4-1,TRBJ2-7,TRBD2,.,TGCGCCAGCAGCCAAGATCATACGAGCGGGAGGGCCGAGTACTTC,CASSQDHTSGRAEYF
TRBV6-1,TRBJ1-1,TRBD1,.,TGTGCCAGCAGTGTGACAGGGGAAGCTTTCTTT,CASSVTGEAFF
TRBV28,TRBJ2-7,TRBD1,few,TGTGCCAGCAGACGGGACAGGGGAGCCGAGCAGTACTTC,CASRRDRGAEQYF
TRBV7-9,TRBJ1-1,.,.,TGTGCCAGCAGCTTAGTTACTTTGGAGGCAGCTTTCTTT,CASSLVTLEAAFF
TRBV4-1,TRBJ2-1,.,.,TGCGCCAGCAGCCAAGCCAACTTAATCGCCCTGGGCTACAATGAGCAGTTCTTC,CASSQANLIALGYNEQFF
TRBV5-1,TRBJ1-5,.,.,TGCGCCAGCAGCTTGGAACCGAACCAGCCCCAGCATTTT,CASSLEPNQPQHF
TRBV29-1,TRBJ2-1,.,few,TGCAGCGTTTTAACTTCGAGCTCCTACAATGAGCAGTTCTTC,CSVLTSSSYNEQFF
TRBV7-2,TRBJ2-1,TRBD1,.,TGTGCCAGCAGCCACGGACAGGGCTCCTACAATGAGCAGTTCTTC,CASSHGQGSYNEQFF
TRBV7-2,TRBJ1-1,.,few,TGTGCCAGCAGCGGACGGACGGTCATGAACACTGAAGCTTTCTTT,CASSGRTVMNTEAFF
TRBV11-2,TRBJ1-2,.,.,TGTGCCAGCAGCTCGGGAGTTTTGGAGGGGACTGACTATGGCTACACCTTC,CASSSGVLEGTDYGYTF
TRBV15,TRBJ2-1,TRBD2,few,TGTGCCACCAGCAGAGTGCGGGGGAGCTCCTACAATGAGCAGTTCTTC,CATSRVRGSSYNEQFF
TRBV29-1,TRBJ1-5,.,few,TGCAGCGCCCTCTGGGGACACAATCAGCCCCAGCATTTT,CSALWGHNQPQHF
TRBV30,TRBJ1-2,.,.,TGTGCCTGGAGTCAAAGACGGGCCTATGGCTACACCTTC,CAWSQRRAYGYTF
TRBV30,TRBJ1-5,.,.,TGTGCCTGGAGTCAAGTTAGCCCTAGGAATCAGCCCCAGCATTTT,CAWSQVSPRNQPQHF
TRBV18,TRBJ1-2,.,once,TGTGCCAGCTCACCAGTTCCCCCGTCCCTTAACTATGGCTACACCTTC,CASSPVPPSLNYGYTF
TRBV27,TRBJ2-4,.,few,TGTGCCAGCAGTTTATCGTCCTCCGGCAGCAAAAACATTCAGTACTTC,CASSLSSSGSKNIQYF
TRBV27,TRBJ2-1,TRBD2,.,TGTGCCAGCGGTACTAGCGGGAGGCCCCACAATGAGCAGTTCTTC,CASGTSGRPHNEQFF
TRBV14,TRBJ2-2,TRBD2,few,TGTGCCAGCAGCAAGACTAGCGGGATTAGCACCGGGGAGCTGTTTTTT,CASSKTSGISTGELFF
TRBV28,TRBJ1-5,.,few,TGTGCCAGCAGCCAGACAGGAAATCAGCCCCAGCATTTT,CASSQTGNQPQHF
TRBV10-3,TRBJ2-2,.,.,TGTGCCATCTCTTCCGGGGGAGTAGCCGGGGAGCTGTTTTTT,CAISSGGVAGELFF
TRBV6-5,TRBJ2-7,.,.,TGTGCCAGCAGTTCCATGGTTGGCTCCTACGAGCAGTACTTC,CASSSMVGSYEQYF
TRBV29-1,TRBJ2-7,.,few,TGCAGCGTTGGTGGGTTAAGCACCTACGAGCAGTACTTC,CSVGGLSTYEQYF
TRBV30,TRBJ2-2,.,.,TGTGCCTGGAGTCCCCCTCCAGGGTATGGCACCGGGGAGCTGTTTTTT,CAWSPPPGYGTGELFF
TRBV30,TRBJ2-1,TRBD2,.,TGTGCCACCCCCCTAGCGGGAGGACACAATGAGCAGTTCTTC,CATPLAGGHNEQFF
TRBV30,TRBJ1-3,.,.,TGTGCCTGGAGATTTGCGGGGAAGGCCATATATTTT,CAWRFAGKAIYF
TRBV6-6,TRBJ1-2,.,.,TGTGCCAGCAGTGCCCAATATTGGAATGGCTACACCTTC,CASSAQYWNGYTF
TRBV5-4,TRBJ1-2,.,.,TGTGCCAGCAGCTTCAGAGACGGAGGCTACACCTTC,CASSFRDGGYTF
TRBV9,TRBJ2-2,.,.,TGTGCCAGCAGCGTAGGGCAGGGGCTCATTCCCGGGGAGCTGTTTTTT,CASSVGQGLIPGELFF
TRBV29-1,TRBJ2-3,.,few,TGCAGCGCCCCGGGGGGCGGGTGGACAGATACGCAGTATTTT,CSAPGGGWTDTQYF
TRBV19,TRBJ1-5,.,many,TGTGCCAGTAGTCCCCCCTTTAGGGGGATCTATCAGCCCCAGCATTTT,CASSPPFRGIYQPQHF
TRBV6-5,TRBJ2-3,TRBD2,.,TGTGCCAGCAGGACTAATAGCGGGGGTAGAGATACGCAGTATTTT,CASRTNSGGRDTQYF
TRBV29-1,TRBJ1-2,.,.,TGCAGCGTTGTGGGCCGGCACTTCTATGGCTACACCTTC,CSVVGRHFYGYTF
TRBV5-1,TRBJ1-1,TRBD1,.,TGCGCCAGCAGCCCGGACAGGGTTAACACTGAAGCTTTCTTT,CASSPDRVNTEAFF
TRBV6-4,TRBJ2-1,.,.,TGTGCCAGCAGTGACGGGAGCTCCTACAATGAGCAGTTCTTC,CASSDGSSYNEQFF
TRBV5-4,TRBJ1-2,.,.,TGTGCCAGCAGCTTGGCTCAGGGGAGGGATGGCTACACCTTC,CASSLAQGRDGYTF
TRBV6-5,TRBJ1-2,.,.,TGTGCCAGCAGTAGGGAGAGAGGACAGACCTATGGCTACACCTTC,CASSRERGQTYGYTF
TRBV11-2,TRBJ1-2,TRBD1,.,TGTGCCAGCAGCTGGGGACAGGGCTACACCTTC,CASSWGQGYTF
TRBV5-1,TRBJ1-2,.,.,TGCGCCAGCAGCTTCATGGAGGCTAACTATGGCTACACCTTC,CASSFMEANYGYTF
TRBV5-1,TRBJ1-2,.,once,TGCGCCAGCAGCTTGGGGATTGTAGGGTACTATGGCTACACCTTC,CASSLGIVGYYGYTF